This TCR beta chain was sequenced during a study of blood T cell repertoires in COVID-19. For the study at large: Acute-phase and convalescent COVID-19 samples originated in the United States, Italy and Spain. The analysed material was cDNA or gDNA that came from T cells, B-cell-depleted T cells, or PBMCs.

Original analysis: How many nucleated cells were present was estimated from reference gene primer amplification. Method: immunoSEQ multiplex PCR; TCRdb's copy keeps in-frame clones and lacks some. V, J and clone size reflect that table, while D and trimming were determined from the DNA. The sample carries about 330,000 clones, approximately 90% recorded once. Trimming left V 4 bases short and J 2 bases short, with 15 bases between. The V gene's germline CDR1 is MGHRA and CDR2 YSYEKL. The CDR3 consists of 16 residues. The sample was PBMCs or T cells enriched from blood (not recorded which). The clonotype originates from a woman aged 30 to 39 who had recovered from COVID-19. The chain recombines TRBV4-1 with TRBJ1-5; D is unresolved. Written as DNA, the CDR3 is TGCGCCAGCAGCCCCAACTTGGTGGAGGGCAATCAGCCCCAGCATTTT. Protein sequence: CASSPNLVEGNQPQHF.